The 18 T cell receptor beta chains in this list originate from one sample, sequenced in a study of CD4+ T cells in melanoma. Some clones are missing from TCRdb's copy, which holds only in-frame ones; the method was immunoSEQ multiplex PCR. The table has some 47,000 clones, about 91% seen once. The sequenced sample consisted of peripheral blood. These receptors were collected from a human donor with melanoma.

The DNA for the CDR3 is TGTGCCTGGAGTGACGGGAAACAGACCATCAATCAGCCCCAGCATTTT. Translating it yields CAWSDGKQTINQPQHF. The chain carries TRBV30 and TRBJ1-5; no firm D call. This CDR3 comprises 16 residues. V dropped 1 base and J dropped 3 bases, with 16 bases sitting between them. The germline gives CDR1 GTSNPN, CDR2 SVGIG (reference sequence).

The chain recombines TRBV5-4 with TRBJ2-3, with 13 bases matching TRBD2. The CDR3 totals 15 residues. CDR1 is SGHNT and CDR2 is YYREEE in the germline V gene (reference sequence). V trimming: 4 bases; J trimming: 5 bases; junction bases outside the gene matches: 4. The CDR3 bases are TGTGCCAGCAGCCGGACTAGCGGGGGAATAGATACGCAGTATTTT. It translates to CASSRTSGGIDTQYF.

This clone turned up a few times. This chain connects TRBV6-5 to TRBJ2-7; D perhaps matches TRBD1 (6 bases). CDR3 size: 12 residues. V was pared by 4 bases and J by 7 bases, with 11 bases between. Germline CDR1 is MNHEY and CDR2 is SVGAGI. CDR3 loop: CASSLTGIEQYF. CDR3 sequence (DNA): TGTGCCAGCAGTTTGACAGGAATAGAGCAGTACTTC.

This chain joins TRBV19 and TRBJ1-3; TRBD1 matches 11 bases. The junction had 7 bases not matched to a gene; V was cut back by 4 bases and J by 5 bases. CDR1 and CDR2 from the germline V gene are LNHDA and SQIVND (reference sequence). The CDR3 has 16 residues. CDR3 DNA: TGTGCCAGTAGTACCCCGGGACAGGGGGACCGAAACACCATATATTTT. Protein: CASSTPGQGDRNTIYF.

V gene TRBV9 combines with J gene TRBJ1-1; D gene unclear. CDR1 is SGDLS and CDR2 is YYNGEE in the germline V gene. The CDR3 totals 12 residues. V was shortened by 4 bases and J by 11 bases, with 15 bases between the two germline ends. DNA of the CDR3: TGTGCCAGCAGCCCCAACCGAAGCCCTGCTTTCTTT. Its protein product is CASSPNRSPAFF.

This chain links TRBV6-5 with TRBJ2-7; 11 nucleotides line up with TRBD2. CDR1 and CDR2 (germline): MNHEY, SVGAGI. There are 15 residues in the CDR3. Unmatched junction bases numbered 4, after V lost 5 bases and J lost 1 base. In DNA form, the CDR3 reads TGTGCCAGCAGTGGTTTAGCGGGGGGGTCCTACGAGCAGTACTTC. Translated, it gives CASSGLAGGSYEQYF.

The chain uses TRBV20-1 and TRBJ1-1; 7 bases are shared with TRBD1. Looked up from germline, CDR1 is DFQATT and CDR2 is SNEGSKA (reference sequence). V lost 6 bases to trimming and J lost 8 bases; unmatched junction nucleotides: 3. This CDR3 comprises 10 residues. The CDR3, as DNA: TGCAGTGCCGCGACAGGGGAAGCTTTCTTT. It yields the protein CSAATGEAFF.

This chain uses TRBV5-1 with TRBJ2-2; D call uncertain. The CDR3 consists of 15 residues. The V gene's germline CDR1 is SGHRS and CDR2 YFSETQ. Trimming shortened V by 3 bases and J by 2 bases, and 11 bases separated the two germline ends. CDR3 in DNA: TGCGCCAGCAGCTCCTTAGACATCAACACCGGGGAGCTGTTTTTT. It translates to CASSSLDINTGELFF.

The gene calls are TRBV28 and TRBJ2-3, with D maybe TRBD1 (6 bases). Trimming took 10 bases from V and 2 from J, leaving 13 bases between them. This CDR3 spans 13 amino acids. Germline values: CDR1 MDHEN, CDR2 SYDVKM. Here the CDR3 reads CATRTDFTDTQYF. The CDR3 DNA is TGTGCCACGCGGACAGATTTCACAGATACGCAGTATTTT.

This rearrangement joins TRBV7-8 to TRBJ1-1; D may be TRBD1 (5 bases). V was shortened by 0 bases and J by 1 base, with 12 bases between the two germline ends. Germline CDR1 is SGHVS and CDR2 is FQNEAQ. This CDR3 is 16 amino acids long. CDR3 loop: CASSLASRAANTEAFF. CDR3 nucleotide sequence: TGTGCCAGCAGCTTAGCGTCCAGGGCGGCGAACACTGAAGCTTTCTTT.

The J gene is TRBJ1-5, the V gene TRBV2, with unresolved D. The germline V gene has CDR1 SNHLY and CDR2 FYNNEI. The CDR3 runs to 17 residues. Trimming pared 2 bases from V and 0 bases from J, leaving 14 bases between. CDR3 sequence reads: CASSEFRAALSNQPQHF. The CDR3 bases are TGTGCCAGCAGTGAATTTAGGGCAGCCCTTAGCAATCAGCCCCAGCATTTT.

Only one count was recorded for this clone. The chain uses TRBV28 and TRBJ2-3, with D hard to call. Germline CDR1 and CDR2: MDHEN and SYDVKM. V was clipped by 1 base and J by 0 bases, with 8 bases between them. The CDR3 covers 15 residues. CDR3 nucleotides: TGTGCCAGCAGTTTATCCACTACCAGCACAGATACGCAGTATTTT. Translation: CASSLSTTSTDTQYF.

V is TRBV7-3 and J is TRBJ1-4; perhaps TRBD1 as D (6 bases). V was trimmed by 5 bases and J by 4 bases, leaving 29 bases between them. The CDR3 covers 20 residues. Germline V gene lookup returns CDR1 SGHTA and CDR2 FQGTGA. In DNA form, the CDR3 reads TGTGCCAGCAGCAGAACATCGGACAGCTTTCCTCAGGTACATAATGAAAAACTGTTTTTT. Protein sequence: CASSRTSDSFPQVHNEKLFF.

The chain is built from TRBV27 and TRBJ2-7; 9 bases are a match to TRBD1. The germline V gene has CDR1 MNHEY and CDR2 SMNVEV (reference sequence). The CDR3 is 19 amino acids. J lost 0 bases, V lost 4 bases, and 16 bases had no gene match. The CDR3 protein is CASSSSWPQTGGSSYEQYF. CDR3 DNA: TGTGCCAGCAGTTCTTCATGGCCCCAAACAGGGGGCAGCTCCTACGAGCAGTACTTC.

V is TRBV7-9 and J is TRBJ2-3; 7 nucleotides line up with TRBD2. Germline values: CDR1 SEHNR, CDR2 FQNEAQ (reference sequence). The CDR3 has 13 amino acids. J gave up 5 bases and V 3 bases, and 2 bases lay outside the gene matches. CDR3 sequence: CASSFGGLDTQYF. The CDR3 nucleotides are TGTGCCAGCAGCTTCGGGGGGTTAGATACGCAGTATTTT.

This chain links TRBV7-2 with TRBJ1-3; 9 nucleotides agree with TRBD1. The CDR3 runs 15 residues. After removal of 4 bases from V and 7 bases from J, the junction contained 8 bases not matched to a gene. Germline CDR1 and CDR2: SGHTA and FQGNSA. This CDR3 is CASSSGQGPFNTIYF. The CDR3 DNA follows: TGTGCCAGCAGCTCGGGACAGGGCCCCTTCAACACCATATATTTT.

This chain links TRBV13 with TRBJ2-7, with 10 bases aligning to TRBD2. Germline V gives CDR1 PRHDT, CDR2 FYEKMQ (reference sequence). The junction had 6 bases not matched to a gene; V was cut back by 1 base and J by 3 bases. The CDR3 sequence is 16 residues long. CDR3 sequence: CASSLDGASGGYEQYF. The CDR3 DNA follows: TGTGCCAGCAGCTTAGACGGGGCTAGCGGGGGCTACGAGCAGTACTTC.

This chain joins TRBV2 and TRBJ1-2; D is undetermined. Germline V gives CDR1 SNHLY, CDR2 FYNNEI. CDR3 length: 11 residues. Deletions cut 8 bases from V and 1 base from J, with 5 bases between. CDR3 protein: CASGSNYGYTF. The CDR3 DNA is TGTGCCAGCGGGAGTAACTATGGCTACACCTTC.